These T cell receptor beta chains were read from a single sample in a study of control samples from healthy donors and cancer patients. Only in-frame clones appear in the TCRdb table, and some are missing; sequencing was by immunoSEQ multiplex PCR. The sample has about 53,000 clones; around 90% are singletons. Sequencing used PBMCs. The receptors were sampled from a man aged 55 to 70 with head and neck cancer. Both conserved end residues are part of each CDR3. Each record gives: J gene, V gene, D gene, clone size, CDR3 protein, CDR3 DNA. A D gene is named only where the DNA matches it firmly. Only part of the rows carry a size: once, few, many, or a class if the clone is expanded.

J: TRBJ1-5; V: TRBV6-5; D: NA; size: once; CDR3: CASSPNGRVGQPQHF; DNA: TGTGCCAGCAGTCCCAATGGTCGGGTGGGTCAGCCCCAGCATTTT
J: TRBJ1-5; V: TRBV3-1/TRBV3-2; D: NA; size: few; CDR3: CASSPQANRQAWDLNSNQPQHF; DNA: TGTGCCAGCAGCCCCCAGGCTAACAGGCAGGCCTGGGATTTGAATAGCAATCAGCCCCAGCATTTT
J: TRBJ2-7; V: TRBV5-8; D: NA; size: NA; CDR3: CASSSPDSHYEQYF; DNA: TGTGCCAGCAGCTCACCGGACAGCCACTACGAGCAGTACTTC
J: TRBJ2-3; V: TRBV9; D: TRBD2; size: NA; CDR3: CASSGGRLAGHLRPDTQYF; DNA: TGTGCCAGCAGCGGGGGGAGGCTAGCGGGCCACCTACGCCCAGATACGCAGTATTTT
J: TRBJ1-1; V: TRBV6-1; D: NA; size: NA; CDR3: CASSDVFRGAEAFF; DNA: TGTGCCAGCAGTGACGTGTTTCGGGGTGCTGAAGCTTTCTTT
J: TRBJ2-3; V: TRBV7-2; D: NA; size: NA; CDR3: CASSLEWGYTDTQYF; DNA: TGTGCCAGCAGCTTAGAATGGGGATACACAGATACGCAGTATTTT
J: TRBJ1-5; V: TRBV6-2/TRBV6-3; D: TRBD1; size: NA; CDR3: CASSKGQGVSGNQPQHF; DNA: TGTGCCAGCAGTAAAGGACAGGGAGTGAGTGGCAATCAGCCCCAGCATTTT
J: TRBJ1-1; V: TRBV11-2; D: NA; size: once; CDR3: CASSLARNTEAFF; DNA: TGTGCCAGCAGCTTAGCGAGGAACACTGAAGCTTTCTTT
J: TRBJ1-6; V: TRBV12-3/TRBV12-4; D: NA; size: NA; CDR3: CASTRDPNSPLHF; DNA: TGTGCCAGCACCAGGGACCCTAATTCACCCCTCCACTTT
J: TRBJ2-4; V: TRBV30; D: TRBD1; size: NA; CDR3: CAWSGDSDFKNIQYF; DNA: TGTGCCTGGAGTGGGGACAGTGACTTCAAAAACATTCAGTACTTC
J: TRBJ1-1; V: TRBV6-5; D: NA; size: once; CDR3: CASSYSGLSYTEAFF; DNA: TGTGCCAGCAGTTACTCAGGGCTTTCGTACACTGAAGCTTTCTTT
J: TRBJ2-6; V: TRBV24-1; D: NA; size: NA; CDR3: CATSDTAGPTGANVLTF; DNA: TGTGCCACCAGTGACACCGCAGGGCCAACTGGGGCCAACGTCCTGACTTTC
J: TRBJ2-7; V: TRBV4-1; D: NA; size: once; CDR3: CASTPSTGKYEQYF; DNA: TGCGCCAGCACCCCATCCACAGGGAAATACGAGCAGTACTTC
J: TRBJ1-3; V: TRBV5-8; D: TRBD1; size: NA; CDR3: CASGTGVGNTIYF; DNA: TGTGCCAGCGGCACAGGGGTCGGAAACACCATATATTTT
J: TRBJ1-3; V: TRBV28; D: NA; size: NA; CDR3: CASSGGAGRGTIYF; DNA: TGTGCCAGCAGTGGAGGGGCTGGGAGGGGCACCATATATTTT
J: TRBJ1-1; V: TRBV7-2; D: NA; size: NA; CDR3: CASSPSGGNTEAFF; DNA: TGTGCCAGCAGCCCTAGTGGCGGTAACACTGAAGCTTTCTTT
J: TRBJ1-1; V: TRBV5-1; D: NA; size: NA; CDR3: CASSLARAGAGVAFF; DNA: TGCGCCAGCAGCTTGGCCCGGGCGGGGGCTGGTGTGGCTTTCTTT
J: TRBJ2-5; V: TRBV2; D: TRBD2; size: NA; CDR3: CASSDSGLVGWETQYF; DNA: TGTGCCAGCAGTGATTCTGGACTAGTCGGGTGGGAGACCCAGTACTTC
J: TRBJ2-1; V: TRBV6-5; D: NA; size: NA; CDR3: CASSYTQGLWKFF; DNA: TGTGCCAGCAGTTACACCCAGGGACTCTGGAAGTTCTTC
J: TRBJ1-2; V: TRBV19; D: TRBD1; size: NA; CDR3: CASSSVQGNDGYTF; DNA: TGTGCCAGTAGTTCGGTACAGGGGAACGATGGCTACACCTTC
J: TRBJ1-2; V: TRBV29-1; D: TRBD1; size: NA; CDR3: CSVGTGGNYGYTF; DNA: TGCAGCGTCGGGACAGGGGGCAACTATGGCTACACCTTC
J: TRBJ1-5; V: TRBV5-1; D: NA; size: NA; CDR3: CASSLEQGQPQHF; DNA: TGCGCCAGCAGCTTGGAACAGGGTCAGCCCCAGCATTTT
J: TRBJ2-7; V: TRBV3-1/TRBV3-2; D: TRBD1; size: NA; CDR3: CASSGKTGGDEQYF; DNA: TGTGCCAGCAGCGGAAAAACAGGGGGTGACGAGCAGTACTTC
J: TRBJ2-3; V: TRBV2; D: NA; size: NA; CDR3: CASSAMTASTDTQYF; DNA: TGTGCCAGCAGTGCAATGACGGCCAGCACAGATACGCAGTATTTT
J: TRBJ2-7; V: TRBV12-3/TRBV12-4; D: NA; size: few; CDR3: CASRVAADYEQYF; DNA: TGTGCCAGCAGAGTAGCGGCAGACTACGAGCAGTACTTC
J: TRBJ1-2; V: TRBV27; D: NA; size: NA; CDR3: CASRTANSFGGYTF; DNA: TGTGCCTCCCGGACGGCGAATTCCTTTGGGGGCTACACCTTC
J: TRBJ1-3; V: TRBV9; D: NA; size: NA; CDR3: CASSVAGEGNTIYF; DNA: TGTGCCAGCAGCGTAGCCGGGGAGGGAAACACCATATATTTT
J: TRBJ2-7; V: TRBV9; D: TRBD2; size: NA; CDR3: CASSTRGLAGPYEQYF; DNA: TGTGCCAGCAGCACGCGAGGACTAGCGGGGCCCTACGAGCAGTACTTC
J: TRBJ2-2; V: TRBV11-2; D: NA; size: NA; CDR3: CASSFAGELFF; DNA: TGTGCCAGCAGCTTTGCCGGGGAGCTGTTTTTT
J: TRBJ2-5; V: TRBV4-3; D: NA; size: once; CDR3: CASSQDRSLAETQYF; DNA: TGCGCCAGCAGCCAAGATAGGAGCCTAGCGGAGACCCAGTACTTC
J: TRBJ1-4; V: TRBV3-1/TRBV3-2; D: TRBD1; size: NA; CDR3: CASSPETGREKLFF; DNA: TGTGCCAGCAGCCCGGAGACAGGGCGCGAAAAACTGTTTTTT
J: TRBJ1-6; V: TRBV9; D: NA; size: once; CDR3: CASSGGVHNSPLHF; DNA: TGTGCCAGCAGCGGCGGGGTACATAATTCACCCCTCCACTTT
J: TRBJ2-3; V: TRBV7-9; D: NA; size: NA; CDR3: CASSSTASTDTQYF; DNA: TGTGCCAGCAGTTCGACGGCTAGCACAGATACGCAGTATTTT
J: TRBJ2-7; V: TRBV10-2; D: NA; size: NA; CDR3: CASRGEGTDSYEQYF; DNA: TGCGCCAGCAGGGGGGAAGGGACGGATTCCTACGAGCAGTACTTC
J: TRBJ1-2; V: TRBV29-1; D: NA; size: NA; CDR3: CSVLTIIHGYTF; DNA: TGCAGCGTTCTAACTATAATACATGGCTACACCTTC
J: TRBJ2-7; V: TRBV5-1; D: NA; size: NA; CDR3: CASSLAVGSYEQYF; DNA: TGCGCCAGCAGCTTGGCTGTCGGGAGCTACGAGCAGTACTTC
J: TRBJ1-2; V: TRBV25-1; D: NA; size: NA; CDR3: CASSAEWGSHNYGYTF; DNA: TGTGCCAGCAGTGCAGAATGGGGGTCCCACAACTATGGCTACACCTTC
J: TRBJ2-1; V: TRBV16; D: TRBD2; size: NA; CDR3: CASSRRGTSARSEQFF; DNA: TGTGCCAGCAGCCGACGGGGGACTAGCGCAAGGAGTGAGCAGTTCTTC
J: TRBJ1-1; V: TRBV4-1; D: TRBD1; size: NA; CDR3: CASSQSRDRVVARWLPNTEAFF; DNA: TGCGCCAGCAGCCAGTCCCGGGACAGGGTCGTGGCCCGCTGGTTACCGAACACTGAAGCTTTCTTT
J: TRBJ2-3; V: TRBV7-9; D: TRBD2; size: NA; CDR3: CASSLGLAGPTDTQYF; DNA: TGTGCCAGCAGCCTAGGACTAGCGGGGCCCACAGATACGCAGTATTTT
J: TRBJ1-3; V: TRBV5-1; D: NA; size: once; CDR3: CASSLAGQTGPGNTIYF; DNA: TGCGCCAGCAGCTTGGCGGGTCAGACTGGACCCGGAAACACCATATATTTT
J: TRBJ2-3; V: TRBV7-9; D: NA; size: once; CDR3: CASEPQDHTQYF; DNA: TGTGCCAGCGAACCCCAGGACCATACGCAGTATTTT
J: TRBJ2-7; V: TRBV7-2; D: NA; size: NA; CDR3: CASSLGVGDAYEQYF; DNA: TGTGCCAGCAGCTTAGGGGTTGGTGATGCCTACGAGCAGTACTTC
J: TRBJ1-2; V: TRBV5-1; D: TRBD1; size: once; CDR3: CASSRDSIYGYTF; DNA: TGCGCCAGCAGCAGGGACAGCATTTATGGCTACACCTTC
J: TRBJ2-5; V: TRBV7-2; D: TRBD1; size: NA; CDR3: CASSLASVRGETQYF; DNA: TGTGCCAGCAGCTTAGCGTCCGTCAGGGGGGAGACCCAGTACTTC
J: TRBJ2-7; V: TRBV18; D: TRBD2; size: NA; CDR3: CASSPPAGGSSYEQYF; DNA: TGTGCCAGCTCACCACCCGCTGGCGGGAGTTCCTACGAGCAGTACTTC
J: TRBJ2-1; V: TRBV10-3; D: TRBD2; size: NA; CDR3: CAISLLAGESNEQFF; DNA: TGTGCCATCAGCTTACTAGCGGGAGAAAGCAATGAGCAGTTCTTC
J: TRBJ2-7; V: TRBV7-9; D: NA; size: NA; CDR3: CAGGRSDEQYF; DNA: TGTGCCGGGGGGCGGTCCGACGAGCAGTACTTC